This T cell receptor (beta chain) is from a study of blood T cell repertoires in COVID-19. The protocol was immunoSEQ multiplex PCR, while the TCRdb copy is restricted to in-frame clones and leaves out a portion. The table shows 200,000 to 250,000 clones, with roughly four fifths occurring only once. The length of the CDR3 is 15 residues. V was trimmed by 9 bases and J by 2 bases, leaving 15 bases between them. Germline-derived CDR1 and CDR2 are KGHDR and SFDVKD. Sequenced: PBMCs or T cells enriched from blood (not recorded which). The rearrangement joins TRBV24-1 to TRBJ2-2; D may be TRBD1 (5 bases). The sequence was collected from a man in his forties who had recovered from COVID-19. The CDR3 nucleotides are TGTGCCACCCCTGTGGGGCAGGCAAACACCGGGGAGCTGTTTTTT. Its translation is CATPVGQANTGELFF.